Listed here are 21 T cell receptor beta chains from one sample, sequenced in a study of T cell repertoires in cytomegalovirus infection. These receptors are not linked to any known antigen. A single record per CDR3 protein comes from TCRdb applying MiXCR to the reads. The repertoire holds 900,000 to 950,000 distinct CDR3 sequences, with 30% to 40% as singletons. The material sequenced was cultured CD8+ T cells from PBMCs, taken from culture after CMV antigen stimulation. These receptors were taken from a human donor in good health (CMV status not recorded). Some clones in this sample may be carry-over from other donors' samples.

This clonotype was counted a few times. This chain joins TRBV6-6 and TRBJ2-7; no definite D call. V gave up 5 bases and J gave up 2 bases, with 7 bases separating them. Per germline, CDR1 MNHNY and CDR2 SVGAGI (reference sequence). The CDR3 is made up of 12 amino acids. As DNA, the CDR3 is TGTGCCAGCAGTCCGAACGCCTACGAGCAGTACGTC. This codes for CASSPNAYEQYV.

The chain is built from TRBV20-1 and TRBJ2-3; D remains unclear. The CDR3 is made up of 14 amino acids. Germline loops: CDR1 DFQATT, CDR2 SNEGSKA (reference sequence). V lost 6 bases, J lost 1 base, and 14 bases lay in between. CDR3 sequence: CSARPHQRTDTQYF. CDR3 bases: TGCAGTGCCCGGCCACACCAGCGCACAGATACGCAGTATTTT.

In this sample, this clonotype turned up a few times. The CDR3 loop reads CASSGWDSGDIQYF. DNA for the CDR3: TGTGCCAGCAGTGGATGGGACAGTGGGGACATTCAGTACTTC. The chain recombines TRBV6-5 with TRBJ2-4; 7 bases are shared with TRBD1. V lost 5 bases, J lost 8 bases, and 9 bases stayed unmatched. The length of the CDR3 is 14 residues. Germline V gene lookup returns CDR1 MNHEY and CDR2 SVGAGI.

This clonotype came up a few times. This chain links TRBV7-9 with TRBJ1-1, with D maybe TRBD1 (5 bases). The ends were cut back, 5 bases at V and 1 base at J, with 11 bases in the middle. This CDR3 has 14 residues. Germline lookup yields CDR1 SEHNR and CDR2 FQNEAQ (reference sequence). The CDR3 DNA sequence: TGTGCCAGCAGCCGGGACGGTCCGAACACTGAAGCTTTCTTT. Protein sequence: CASSRDGPNTEAFF.

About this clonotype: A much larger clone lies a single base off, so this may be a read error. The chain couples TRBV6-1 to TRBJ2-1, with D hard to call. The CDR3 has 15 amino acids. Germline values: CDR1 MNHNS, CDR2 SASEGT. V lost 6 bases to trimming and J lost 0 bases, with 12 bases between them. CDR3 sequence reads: CASRQVSNSYNEQFF. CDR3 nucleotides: TGTGCCAGCAGGCAGGTATCCAACTCCTACAATGAGCAGTTCTTC.

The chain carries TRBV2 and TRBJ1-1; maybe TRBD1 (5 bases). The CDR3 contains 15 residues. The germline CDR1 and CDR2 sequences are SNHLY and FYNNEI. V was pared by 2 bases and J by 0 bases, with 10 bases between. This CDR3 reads CASSERVGVNTEAFF. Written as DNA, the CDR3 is TGTGCCAGCAGTGAACGCGTAGGGGTGAACACTGAAGCTTTCTTT.

CDR3 sequence: CAAGQGLLANEKLFF. The CDR3 DNA is TGTGCCGCAGGACAGGGACTTCTTGCTAATGAAAAACTGTTTTTT. V gene TRBV6-5 combines with J gene TRBJ1-4; TRBD1 matches at 8 bases. Germline assignment: CDR1 MNHEY and CDR2 SVGAGI. This CDR3 has 15 residues. Germline trimming cut 11 bases from V and 3 bases from J; bases unmatched to any gene: 11.

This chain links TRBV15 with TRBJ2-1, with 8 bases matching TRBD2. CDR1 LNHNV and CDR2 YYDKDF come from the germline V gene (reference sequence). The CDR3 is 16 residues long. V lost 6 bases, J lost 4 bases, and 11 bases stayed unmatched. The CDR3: CATRPMGAGAYNEQFF. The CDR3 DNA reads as TGTGCCACCAGACCTATGGGAGCGGGGGCTTACAATGAGCAGTTCTTC.

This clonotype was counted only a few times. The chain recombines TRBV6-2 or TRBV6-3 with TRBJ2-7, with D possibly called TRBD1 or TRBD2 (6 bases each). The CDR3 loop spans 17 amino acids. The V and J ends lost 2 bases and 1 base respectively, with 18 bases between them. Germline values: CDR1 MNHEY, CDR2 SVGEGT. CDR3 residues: CASSYPPRRGASYEQYV. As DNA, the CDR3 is TGTGCCAGCAGTTACCCCCCCCGGAGGGGGGCATCCTACGAGCAGTACGTC.

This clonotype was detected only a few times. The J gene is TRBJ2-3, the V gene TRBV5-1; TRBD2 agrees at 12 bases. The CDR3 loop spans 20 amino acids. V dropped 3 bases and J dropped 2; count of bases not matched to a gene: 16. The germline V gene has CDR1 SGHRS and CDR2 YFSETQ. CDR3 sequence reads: CASSSPHLAGGPGPTDTQYF. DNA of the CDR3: TGCGCCAGCAGCTCGCCCCATCTAGCGGGGGGGCCCGGACCCACAGATACGCAGTATTTT.

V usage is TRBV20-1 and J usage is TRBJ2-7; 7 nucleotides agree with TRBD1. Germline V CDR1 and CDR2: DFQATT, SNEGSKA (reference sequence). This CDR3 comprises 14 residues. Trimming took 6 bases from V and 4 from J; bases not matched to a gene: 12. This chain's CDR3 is CSAQETGKIYEQYF. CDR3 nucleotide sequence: TGCAGTGCCCAAGAGACAGGGAAAATTTACGAGCAGTACTTC.

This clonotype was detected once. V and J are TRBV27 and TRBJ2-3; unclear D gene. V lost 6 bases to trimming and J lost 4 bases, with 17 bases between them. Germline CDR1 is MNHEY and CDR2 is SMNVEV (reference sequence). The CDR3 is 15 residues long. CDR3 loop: CASSPDVSGSDTQYF. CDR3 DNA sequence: TGTGCCAGCAGCCCTGATGTTTCGGGTTCAGATACGCAGTATTTT.

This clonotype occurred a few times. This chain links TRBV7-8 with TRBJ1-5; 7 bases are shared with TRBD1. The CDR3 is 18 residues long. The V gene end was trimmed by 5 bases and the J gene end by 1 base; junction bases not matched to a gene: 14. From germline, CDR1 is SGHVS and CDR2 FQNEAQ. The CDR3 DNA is TGTGCCAGCAGCCAAGCCCTAGACAGGGTACGAAGCAATCAGCCCCAGCATTTT. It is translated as CASSQALDRVRSNQPQHF.

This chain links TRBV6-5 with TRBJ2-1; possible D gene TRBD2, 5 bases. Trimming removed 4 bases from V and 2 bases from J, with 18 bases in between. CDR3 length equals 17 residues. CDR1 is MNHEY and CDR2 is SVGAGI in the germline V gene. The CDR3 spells CASSSPGRAFPYNEQFF. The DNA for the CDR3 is TGTGCCAGCAGTTCCCCCGGGCGGGCCTTTCCCTACAATGAGCAGTTCTTC.

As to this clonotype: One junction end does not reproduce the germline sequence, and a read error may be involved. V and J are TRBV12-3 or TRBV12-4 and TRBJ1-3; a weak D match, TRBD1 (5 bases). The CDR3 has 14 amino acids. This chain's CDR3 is CASRPPGRGNIIYF. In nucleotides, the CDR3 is TGTGCCAGCAGACCCCCGGGACGGGGAAACATCATATATTTT.

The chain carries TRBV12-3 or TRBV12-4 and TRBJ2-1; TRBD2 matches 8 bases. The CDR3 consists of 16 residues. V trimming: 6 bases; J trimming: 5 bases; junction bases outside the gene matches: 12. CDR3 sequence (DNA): TGTGCCAGCAGCCGTTTGCGGGGGGCCAGCCACAATGAGCAGTTCTTC. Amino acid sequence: CASSRLRGASHNEQFF.

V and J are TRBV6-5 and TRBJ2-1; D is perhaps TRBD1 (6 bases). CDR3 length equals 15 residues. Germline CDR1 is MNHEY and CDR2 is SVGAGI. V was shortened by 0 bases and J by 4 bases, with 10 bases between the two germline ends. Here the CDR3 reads CASSYSPDRYNEQFF. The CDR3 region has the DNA TGTGCCAGCAGTTACTCCCCGGACAGATACAATGAGCAGTTCTTC.

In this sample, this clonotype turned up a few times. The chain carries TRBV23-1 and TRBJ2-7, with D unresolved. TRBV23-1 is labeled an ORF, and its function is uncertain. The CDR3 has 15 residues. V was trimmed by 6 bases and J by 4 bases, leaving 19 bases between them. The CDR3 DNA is TGCGCCAGCAGCCTTCTACCGAGGTTGGTTTACGAGCAGTACTTC. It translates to CASSLLPRLVYEQYF.

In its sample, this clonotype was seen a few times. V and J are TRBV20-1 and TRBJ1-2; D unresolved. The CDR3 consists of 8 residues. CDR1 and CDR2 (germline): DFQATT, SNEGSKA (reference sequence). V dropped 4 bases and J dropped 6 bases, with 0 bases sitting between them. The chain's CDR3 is CSANGYTF. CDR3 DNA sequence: TGCAGTGCTAATGGCTACACCTTC.

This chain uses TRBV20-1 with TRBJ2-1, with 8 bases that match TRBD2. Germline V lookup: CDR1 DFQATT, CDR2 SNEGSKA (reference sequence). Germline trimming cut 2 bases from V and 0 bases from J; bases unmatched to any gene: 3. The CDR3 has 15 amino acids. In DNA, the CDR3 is TGCAGTGCTAGACAGCGGGGGCTCTCCTACAATGAGCAGTTCTTC. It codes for CSARQRGLSYNEQFF.

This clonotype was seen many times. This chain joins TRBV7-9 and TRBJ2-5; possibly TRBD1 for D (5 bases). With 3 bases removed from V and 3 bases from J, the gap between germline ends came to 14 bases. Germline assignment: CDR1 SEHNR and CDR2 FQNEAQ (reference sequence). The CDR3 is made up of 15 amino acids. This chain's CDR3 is CASSLVGAFEETQYF. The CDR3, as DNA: TGTGCCAGCAGCTTGGTAGGGGCGTTCGAAGAGACCCAGTACTTC. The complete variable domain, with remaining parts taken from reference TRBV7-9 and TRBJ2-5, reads DTGVSQNPRHKITKRGQNVTFRCDPISEHNRLYWYRQTLGQGPEFLTYFQNEAQLEKSRLLSDRFSAERPKGSFSTLEIQRTEQGDSAMYLCASSLVGAFEETQYFGPGTRLLVL.